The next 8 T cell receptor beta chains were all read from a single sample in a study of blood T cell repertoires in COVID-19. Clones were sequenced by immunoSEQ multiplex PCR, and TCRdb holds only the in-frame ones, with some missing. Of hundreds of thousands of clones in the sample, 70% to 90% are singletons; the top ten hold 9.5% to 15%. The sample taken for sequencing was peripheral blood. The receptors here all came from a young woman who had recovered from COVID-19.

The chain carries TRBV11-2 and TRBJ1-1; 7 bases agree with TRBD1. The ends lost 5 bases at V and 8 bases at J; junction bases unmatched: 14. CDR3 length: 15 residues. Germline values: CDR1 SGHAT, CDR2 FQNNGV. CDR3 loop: CASSTPGTAQLEAFF. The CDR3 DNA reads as TGTGCCAGCAGCACCCCCGGGACAGCACAACTCGAAGCTTTCTTT.

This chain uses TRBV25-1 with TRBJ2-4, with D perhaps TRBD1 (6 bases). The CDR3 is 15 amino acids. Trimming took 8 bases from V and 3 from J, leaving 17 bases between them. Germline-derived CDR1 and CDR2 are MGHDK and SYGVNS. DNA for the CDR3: TGTGCCAGCGAATACCGAGGACAGTTCAAAAACATTCAGTACTTC. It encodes CASEYRGQFKNIQYF.

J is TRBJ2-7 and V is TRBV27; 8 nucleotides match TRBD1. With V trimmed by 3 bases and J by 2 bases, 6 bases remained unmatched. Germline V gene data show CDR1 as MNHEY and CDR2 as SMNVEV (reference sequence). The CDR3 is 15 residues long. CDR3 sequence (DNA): TGTGCCAGCAGTTTCGGGACAGGAGGACCCTACGAGCAGTACTTC. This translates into CASSFGTGGPYEQYF.

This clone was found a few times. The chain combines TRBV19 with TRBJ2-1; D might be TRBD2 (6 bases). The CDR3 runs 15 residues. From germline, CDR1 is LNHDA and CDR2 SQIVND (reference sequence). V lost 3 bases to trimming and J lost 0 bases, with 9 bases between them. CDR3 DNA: TGTGCCAGTAGTATTAGCGGTTACTCCTACAATGAGCAGTTCTTC. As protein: CASSISGYSYNEQFF. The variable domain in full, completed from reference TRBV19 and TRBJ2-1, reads DGGITQSPKYLFRKEGQNVTLSCEQNLNHDAMYWYRQDPGQGLRLIYYSQIVNDFQKGDIAEGYSVSREKKESFPLTVTSAQKNPTAFYLCASSISGYSYNEQFFGPGTRLTVL.

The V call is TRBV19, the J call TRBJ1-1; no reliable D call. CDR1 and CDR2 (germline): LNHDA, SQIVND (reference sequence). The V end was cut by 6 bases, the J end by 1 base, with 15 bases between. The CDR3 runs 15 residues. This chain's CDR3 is CASSPVVEGNTEAFF. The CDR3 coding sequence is TGTGCCAGTAGCCCAGTTGTTGAGGGGAACACTGAAGCTTTCTTT.

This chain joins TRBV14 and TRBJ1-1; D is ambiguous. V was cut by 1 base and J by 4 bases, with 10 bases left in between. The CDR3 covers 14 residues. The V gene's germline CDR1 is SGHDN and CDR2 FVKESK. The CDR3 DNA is TGTGCCAGCAGCCAAGTTGTGGGAGGCACTGAAGCTTTCTTT. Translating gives CASSQVVGGTEAFF. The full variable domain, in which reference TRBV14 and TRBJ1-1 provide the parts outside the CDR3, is EAGVTQFPSHSVIEKGQTVTLRCDPISGHDNLYWYRRVMGKEIKFLLHFVKESKQDESGMPNNRFLAERTGGTYSTLKVQPAELEDSGVYFCASSQVVGGTEAFFGQGTRLTVV.

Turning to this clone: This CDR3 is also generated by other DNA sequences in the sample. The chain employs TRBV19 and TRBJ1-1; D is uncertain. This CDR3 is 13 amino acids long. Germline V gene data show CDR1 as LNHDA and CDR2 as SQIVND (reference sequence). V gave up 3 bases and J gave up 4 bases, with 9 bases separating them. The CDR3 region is CASSIGLGTEAFF. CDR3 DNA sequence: TGTGCCAGTAGTATTGGGCTCGGCACTGAAGCTTTCTTT.

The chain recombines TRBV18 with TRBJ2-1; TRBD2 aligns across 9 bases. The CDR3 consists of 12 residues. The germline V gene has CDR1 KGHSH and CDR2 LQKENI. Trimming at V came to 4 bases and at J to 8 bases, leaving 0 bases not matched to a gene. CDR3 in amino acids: CASSLAGDEQFF. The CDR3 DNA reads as TGTGCCAGCTCACTAGCGGGAGATGAGCAGTTCTTC.